The source of this T cell receptor (beta chain) is a study of cytomegalovirus exposure and HLA in healthy donors. Study findings and constraints: Association of a missense DCLRE1C variant with TCR beta V- and J-gene trimming was reported in a later analysis.

The CDR3 contains 14 residues. Germline V gene lookup returns CDR1 SGDLS and CDR2 YYNGEE. V lost 5 bases and J lost 5; bases outside the gene matches: 6. In regard to this clone: What it binds is unknown.

The study ran its PCR with 60 Vbeta and 13 Jbeta primers. In the authors' methods: In a later analysis, 79 million or so unique TCR beta chains included roughly 11 million shared by two or more donors. TCRdb keeps only in-frame clones here, not all; method: immunoSEQ multiplex PCR. V, J and clone size are those of that table, while D and trimming were read from the DNA. This table holds 140,000 to 150,000 clones, about 73% found once. V and J are TRBV9 and TRBJ2-2; 7 nucleotides line up with TRBD1. This TCR derives from a man aged 40-55 years in good health and CMV-seropositive. The sequenced sample consisted of PBMCs. In DNA, the CDR3 is TGTGCCAGCAGTGACGACAGGGAAACCGGGGAGCTGTTTTTT. Its translation: CASSDDRETGELFF.